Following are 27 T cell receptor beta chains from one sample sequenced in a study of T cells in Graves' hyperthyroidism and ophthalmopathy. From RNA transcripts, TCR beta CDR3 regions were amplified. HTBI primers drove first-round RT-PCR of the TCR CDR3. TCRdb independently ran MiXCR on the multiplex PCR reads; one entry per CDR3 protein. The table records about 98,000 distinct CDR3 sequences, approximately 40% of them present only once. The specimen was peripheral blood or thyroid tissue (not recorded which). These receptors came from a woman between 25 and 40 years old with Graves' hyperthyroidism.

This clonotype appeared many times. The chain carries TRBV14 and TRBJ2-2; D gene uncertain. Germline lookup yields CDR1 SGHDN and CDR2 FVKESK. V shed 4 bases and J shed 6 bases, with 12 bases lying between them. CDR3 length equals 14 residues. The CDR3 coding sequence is TGTGCCAGCAGCCTCCCCAGTGGGGCCGGGGAGCTGTTTTTT. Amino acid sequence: CASSLPSGAGELFF.

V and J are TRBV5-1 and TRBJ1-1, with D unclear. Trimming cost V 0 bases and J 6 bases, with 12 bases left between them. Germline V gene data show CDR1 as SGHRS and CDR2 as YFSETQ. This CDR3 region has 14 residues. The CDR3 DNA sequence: TGCGCCAGCAGCTTGGGATCTGGGCTCGCTGAAGCTTTCTTT. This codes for CASSLGSGLAEAFF.

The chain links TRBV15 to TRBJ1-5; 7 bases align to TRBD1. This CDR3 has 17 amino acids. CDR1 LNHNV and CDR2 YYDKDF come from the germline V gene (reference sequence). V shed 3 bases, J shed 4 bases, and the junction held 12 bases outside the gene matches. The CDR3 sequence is CATSSLDRRGWNQPQHF. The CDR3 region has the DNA TGTGCCACCAGCAGCCTGGACAGGCGGGGTTGGAATCAGCCCCAGCATTTT.

CDR3 nucleotides: TGTGCCAGCAGGGATGGACTAGCGGGAGCAGAGACCCAGTACTTC. This gives the protein CASRDGLAGAETQYF. The V call is TRBV2, the J call TRBJ2-5; 13 positions agree with TRBD2. Germline CDR1 SNHLY, CDR2 FYNNEI. Trimming took 6 bases from V and 4 from J; bases not matched to a gene: 5. The length of the CDR3 is 15 residues.

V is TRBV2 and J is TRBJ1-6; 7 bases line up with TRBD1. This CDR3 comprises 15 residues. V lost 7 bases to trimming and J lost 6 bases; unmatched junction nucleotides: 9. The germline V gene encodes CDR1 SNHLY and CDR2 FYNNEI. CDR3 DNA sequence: TGTGCCAGCACCCCATTTGCAGGGGGTAATTCACCCCTCCACTTT. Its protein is CASTPFAGGNSPLHF. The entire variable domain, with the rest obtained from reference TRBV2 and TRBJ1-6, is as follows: EPEVTQTPSHQVTQMGQEVILRCVPISNHLYFYWYRQILGQKVEFLVSFYNNEISEKSEIFDDQFSVERPDGSNFTLKIRSTKLEDSAMYFCASTPFAGGNSPLHFGNGTRLTVT.

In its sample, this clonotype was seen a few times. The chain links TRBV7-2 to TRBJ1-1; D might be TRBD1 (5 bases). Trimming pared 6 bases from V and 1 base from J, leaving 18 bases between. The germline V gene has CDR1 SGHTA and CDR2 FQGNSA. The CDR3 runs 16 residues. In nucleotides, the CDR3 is TGTGCCAGCAGTTTTGGGGCCCTCCGGGGGAACACTGAAGCTTTCTTT. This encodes CASSFGALRGNTEAFF. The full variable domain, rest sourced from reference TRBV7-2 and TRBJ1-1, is GAGVSQSPSNKVTEKGKDVELRCDPISGHTALYWYRQSLGQGLEFLIYFQGNSAPDKSGLPSDRFSAERTGGSVSTLTIQRTQQEDSAVYLCASSFGALRGNTEAFFGQGTRLTVV.

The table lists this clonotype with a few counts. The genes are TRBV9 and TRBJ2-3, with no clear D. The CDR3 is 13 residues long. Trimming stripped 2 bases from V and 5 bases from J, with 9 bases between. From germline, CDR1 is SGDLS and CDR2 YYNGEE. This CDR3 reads CASSVGTQDTQYF. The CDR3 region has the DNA TGTGCCAGCAGCGTGGGAACCCAAGATACGCAGTATTTT.

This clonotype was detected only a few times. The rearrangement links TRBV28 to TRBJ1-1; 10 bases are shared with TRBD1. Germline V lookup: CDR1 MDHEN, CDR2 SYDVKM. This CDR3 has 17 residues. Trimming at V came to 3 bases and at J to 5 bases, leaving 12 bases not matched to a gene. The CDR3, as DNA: TGTGCCAGCAGTTTTAGACAGGGGGCTCCTTGGGAAACTGAAGCTTTCTTT. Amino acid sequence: CASSFRQGAPWETEAFF.

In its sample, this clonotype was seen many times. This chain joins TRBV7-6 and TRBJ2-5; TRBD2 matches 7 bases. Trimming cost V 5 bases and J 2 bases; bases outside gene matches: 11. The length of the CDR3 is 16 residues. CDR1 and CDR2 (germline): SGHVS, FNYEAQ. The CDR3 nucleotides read TGTGCCAGCAGCCTGTACGCGGGACTACCACAAGAGACCCAGTACTTC. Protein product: CASSLYAGLPQETQYF.

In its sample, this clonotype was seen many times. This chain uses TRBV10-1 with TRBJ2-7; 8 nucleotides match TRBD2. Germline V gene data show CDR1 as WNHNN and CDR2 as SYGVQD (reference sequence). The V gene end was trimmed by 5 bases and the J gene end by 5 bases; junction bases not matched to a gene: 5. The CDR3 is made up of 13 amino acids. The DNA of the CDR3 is TGCGCCAGCAGTTGGCGGGAGGACGACGAGCAGTACTTC. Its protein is CASSWREDDEQYF.

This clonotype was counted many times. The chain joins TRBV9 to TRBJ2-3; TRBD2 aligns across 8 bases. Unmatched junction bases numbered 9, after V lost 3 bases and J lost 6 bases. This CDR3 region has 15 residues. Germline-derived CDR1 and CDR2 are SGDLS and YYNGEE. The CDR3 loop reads CASSGSGGDGDTQYF. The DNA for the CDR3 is TGTGCCAGCAGCGGAAGCGGGGGAGATGGGGATACGCAGTATTTT.

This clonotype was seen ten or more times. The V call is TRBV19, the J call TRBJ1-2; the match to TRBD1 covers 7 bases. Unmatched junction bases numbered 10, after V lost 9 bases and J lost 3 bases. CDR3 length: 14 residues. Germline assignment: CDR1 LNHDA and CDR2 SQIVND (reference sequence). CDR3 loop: CASMPGGQHYGYTF. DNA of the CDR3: TGTGCCAGCATGCCCGGGGGACAGCACTATGGCTACACCTTC.

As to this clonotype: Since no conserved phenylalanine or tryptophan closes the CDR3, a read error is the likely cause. The CDR3 DNA reads as TGTGCCAGTAGCCATTATAAAGGCACTGAAGCTTTCCTT. Its protein is CASSHYKGTEAFL. The chain carries TRBV14 and TRBJ1-1; D not resolved. Per the germline V gene, CDR1 is SGHDN and CDR2 is FVKESK. The CDR3 extends over 13 amino acids.

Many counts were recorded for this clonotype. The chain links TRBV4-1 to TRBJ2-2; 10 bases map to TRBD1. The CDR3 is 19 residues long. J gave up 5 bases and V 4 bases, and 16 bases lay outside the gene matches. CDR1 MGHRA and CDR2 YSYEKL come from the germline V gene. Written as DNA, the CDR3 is TGCGCCAGCAGCCGAGGGACAGGGGTTCTGCATGGGTGGACCGGGGAGCTGTTTTTT. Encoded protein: CASSRGTGVLHGWTGELFF.

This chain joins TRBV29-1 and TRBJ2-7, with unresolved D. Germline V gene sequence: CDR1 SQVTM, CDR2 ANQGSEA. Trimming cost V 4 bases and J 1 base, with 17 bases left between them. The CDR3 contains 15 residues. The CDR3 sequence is CSVGPSESASYEQYF. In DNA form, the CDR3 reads TGCAGCGTTGGACCCTCTGAGAGCGCGTCCTACGAGCAGTACTTC.

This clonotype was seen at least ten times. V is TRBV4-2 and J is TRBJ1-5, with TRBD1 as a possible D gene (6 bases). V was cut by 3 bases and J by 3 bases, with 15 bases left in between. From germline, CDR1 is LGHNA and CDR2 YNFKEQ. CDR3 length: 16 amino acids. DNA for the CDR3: TGTGCCAGCAGCCACTCGACAGGAGAGTTCAATCAGCCCCAGCATTTT. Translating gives CASSHSTGEFNQPQHF.

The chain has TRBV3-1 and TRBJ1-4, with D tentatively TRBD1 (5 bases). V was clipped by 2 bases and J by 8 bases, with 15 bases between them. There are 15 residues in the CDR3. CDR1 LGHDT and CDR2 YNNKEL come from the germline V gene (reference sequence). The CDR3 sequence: CASSQLDSWMEKLFF. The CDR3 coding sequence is TGTGCCAGCAGCCAATTAGACAGTTGGATGGAAAAACTGTTTTTT.

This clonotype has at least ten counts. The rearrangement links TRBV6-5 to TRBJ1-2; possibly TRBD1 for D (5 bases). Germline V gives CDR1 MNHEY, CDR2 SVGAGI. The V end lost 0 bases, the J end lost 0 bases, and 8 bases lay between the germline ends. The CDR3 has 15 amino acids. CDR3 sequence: CASSYSPGSNYGYTF. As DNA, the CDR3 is TGTGCCAGCAGTTACTCGCCAGGGTCTAACTATGGCTACACCTTC.

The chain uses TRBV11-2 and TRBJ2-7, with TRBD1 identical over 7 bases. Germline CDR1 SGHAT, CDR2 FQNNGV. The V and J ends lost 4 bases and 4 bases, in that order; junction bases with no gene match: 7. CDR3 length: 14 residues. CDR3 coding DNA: TGTGCCAGCAGCTCCCGGGACAGAAGATACGAGCAGTACTTC. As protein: CASSSRDRRYEQYF.

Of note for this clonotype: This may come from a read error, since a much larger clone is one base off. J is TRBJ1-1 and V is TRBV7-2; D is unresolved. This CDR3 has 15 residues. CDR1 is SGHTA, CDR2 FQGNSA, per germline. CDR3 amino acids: CASSQVVTGNTEAFF. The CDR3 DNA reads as TGCGCCAGCAGCCAAGTCGTCACCGGCAACACTGAAGCTTTCTTT.

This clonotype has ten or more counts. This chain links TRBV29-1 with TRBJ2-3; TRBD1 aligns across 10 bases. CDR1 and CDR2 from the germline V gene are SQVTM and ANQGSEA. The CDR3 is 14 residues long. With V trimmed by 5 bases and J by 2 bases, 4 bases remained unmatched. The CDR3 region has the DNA TGCAGCGTTAAGGGACAGGGGTACACAGATACGCAGTATTTT. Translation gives CSVKGQGYTDTQYF.

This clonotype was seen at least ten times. The CDR3 loop is CASSLGLAGFYEQYF. CDR3 coding DNA: TGCGCCAGCAGCTTGGGACTAGCGGGCTTCTACGAGCAGTACTTC. The chain is built from TRBV5-1 and TRBJ2-7; TRBD2 agrees at 10 bases. This CDR3 has 15 residues. Trimming cost V 0 bases and J 3 bases; bases outside gene matches: 3. CDR1 is SGHRS, CDR2 YFSETQ, per germline.

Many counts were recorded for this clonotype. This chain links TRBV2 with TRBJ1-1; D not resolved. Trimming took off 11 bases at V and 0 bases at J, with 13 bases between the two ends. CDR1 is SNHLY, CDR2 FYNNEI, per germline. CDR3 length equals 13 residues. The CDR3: CAGKGWMNTEAFF. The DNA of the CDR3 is TGTGCCGGCAAAGGGTGGATGAACACTGAAGCTTTCTTT.

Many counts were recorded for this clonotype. The DNA for the CDR3 is TGTGCCAGCAGCCCTTCGGATGCAACTAATGAAAAACTGTTTTTT. Residues: CASSPSDATNEKLFF. The V and J genes are TRBV28 and TRBJ1-4; D gene uncertain. This CDR3 has 15 residues. Germline V lookup: CDR1 MDHEN, CDR2 SYDVKM. With 6 bases removed from V and 0 bases from J, the gap between germline ends came to 11 bases.

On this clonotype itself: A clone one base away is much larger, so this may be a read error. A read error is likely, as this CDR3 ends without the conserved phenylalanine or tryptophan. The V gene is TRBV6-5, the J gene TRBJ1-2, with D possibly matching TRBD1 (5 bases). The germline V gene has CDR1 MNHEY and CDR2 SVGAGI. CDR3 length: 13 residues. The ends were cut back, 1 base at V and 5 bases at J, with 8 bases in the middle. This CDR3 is CASSYYGGYGYTL. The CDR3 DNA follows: TGTGCCAGCAGTTACTACGGGGGGTATGGCTACACCCTC.

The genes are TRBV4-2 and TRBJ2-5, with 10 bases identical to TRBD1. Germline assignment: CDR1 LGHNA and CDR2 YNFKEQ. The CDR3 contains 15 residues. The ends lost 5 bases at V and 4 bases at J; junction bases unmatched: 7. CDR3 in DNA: TGTGCCAGCAGCACCCGGGACAGGGGAAGAGAGACCCAGTACTTC. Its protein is CASSTRDRGRETQYF.

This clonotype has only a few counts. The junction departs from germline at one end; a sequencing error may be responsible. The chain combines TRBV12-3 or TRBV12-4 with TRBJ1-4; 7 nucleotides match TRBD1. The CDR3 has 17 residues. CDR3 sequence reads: CASSPAAVSRGHEKLVF. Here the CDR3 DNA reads TGTGCCAGCAGTCCAGCCGCCGTCTCTAGGGGGCATGAAAAACTGGTTTTT.